Presented here are 32 T cell receptor beta chains from one specimen sequenced in a study of cytomegalovirus exposure and HLA in healthy donors. Vbeta (60) and Jbeta (13) primers were used in the PCR. Produced via immunoSEQ multiplex PCR; TCRdb's table is partial and in-frame only. The sample holds 110,000 or so clones; over 8.5% are singletons and the top ten take 6% to 7.5%. The material sequenced was PBMCs. The receptors stem from a woman aged 40 to 49 in good health and CMV-seropositive.

This clone was seen a few times. This chain joins TRBV5-1 and TRBJ1-2; D uncertain. This CDR3 spans 13 amino acids. Germline CDR1 reads SGHRS; CDR2 reads YFSETQ. The V end lost 5 bases, the J end lost 0 bases, and 8 bases lay between the germline ends. The CDR3 region is CASSRDTNYGYTF. As DNA, the CDR3 is TGCGCCAGCAGTCGAGACACTAACTATGGCTACACCTTC.

The chain recombines TRBV6-1 with TRBJ1-1; 7 positions match TRBD1. With V trimmed by 8 bases and J by 1 base, 1 base remained unmatched. Germline-derived CDR1 and CDR2 are MNHNS and SASEGT. The CDR3 extends over 12 amino acids. The CDR3 spells CASRDRNTEAFF. DNA for the CDR3: TGTGCCAGCCGGGACAGGAACACTGAAGCTTTCTTT.

This clone turned up a few times. This chain connects TRBV19 to TRBJ1-4; no definite D call. Deletions cut 0 bases from V and 2 bases from J, with 19 bases between. Germline CDR1 reads LNHDA; CDR2 reads SQIVND (reference sequence). The CDR3 extends over 19 amino acids. CDR3 DNA: TGTGCCAGTAGTATAGATCTACCGACTCTGAGTCTTACTAATGAAAAACTGTTTTTT. It codes for CASSIDLPTLSLTNEKLFF.

This clone was found a few times. The gene calls are TRBV5-1 and TRBJ1-2, with 7 bases identical to TRBD1. V trimming: 4 bases; J trimming: 0 bases; junction bases outside the gene matches: 9. The CDR3 sequence is 16 residues long. Germline V gene data show CDR1 as SGHRS and CDR2 as YFSETQ. DNA for the CDR3: TGCGCCAGCAGCGTAGATGGAGGGGGCACTAACTATGGCTACACCTTC. This encodes CASSVDGGGTNYGYTF.

This clone was recorded a few times. The chain joins TRBV30 to TRBJ1-4; D is ambiguous. There are 13 residues in the CDR3. Germline assignment: CDR1 GTSNPN and CDR2 SVGIG (reference sequence). With 3 bases removed from V and 5 bases from J, the gap between germline ends came to 10 bases. The CDR3 nucleotides are TGTGCCTGGAGCCAGCTGACAAATGAAAAACTGTTTTTT. This gives the protein CAWSQLTNEKLFF.

This chain joins TRBV4-1 and TRBJ1-2; 12 bases are shared with TRBD1. The CDR3 contains 18 residues. The V and J ends lost 2 bases and 4 bases, in that order; junction bases with no gene match: 11. Germline V gene data show CDR1 as MGHRA and CDR2 as YSYEKL. The CDR3 DNA sequence: TGCGCCAGCAGCCAACCACTTGCAGGGACAGGGGGCTCCTATGGCTACACCTTC. It encodes CASSQPLAGTGGSYGYTF.

This clone was counted only a few times. The rearrangement links TRBV30 to TRBJ2-3, with 10 bases that match TRBD2. Trimming took 4 bases from V and 0 from J; bases not matched to a gene: 10. The CDR3 runs to 17 residues. In germline, CDR1 is GTSNPN, CDR2 SVGIG (reference sequence). The CDR3 DNA reads TGTGCCTGGACCCAGCGGGGGGGCGGATCTAGCACAGATACGCAGTATTTT. Its protein is CAWTQRGGGSSTDTQYF.

The chain recombines TRBV28 with TRBJ1-4, with 7 bases that match TRBD1. Looked up from germline, CDR1 is MDHEN and CDR2 is SYDVKM. Germline trimming cut 3 bases from V and 1 base from J; bases unmatched to any gene: 5. This CDR3 has 16 residues. CDR3: CASSFRGAQTNEKLFF. CDR3 in DNA: TGTGCCAGCAGTTTCAGGGGGGCACAAACTAATGAAAAACTGTTTTTT.

The chain links TRBV6-4 to TRBJ2-3, with 9 bases lining up with TRBD2. The CDR3 is 19 residues long. The V gene's germline CDR1 is MRHNA and CDR2 SNTAGT. V lost 0 bases to trimming and J lost 0 bases; unmatched junction nucleotides: 10. The CDR3 loop reads CASSDSTTSGRTSTDTQYF. CDR3 nucleotides: TGTGCCAGCAGTGACTCGACGACTAGCGGACGAACTAGCACAGATACGCAGTATTTT.

CDR3 loop: CASSLGGGQGQQPQHF. The CDR3 nucleotides read TGTGCCAGCAGCTTGGGGGGAGGACAGGGCCAGCAGCCCCAGCATTTT. This rearrangement joins TRBV5-4 to TRBJ1-5; 8 bases are a match to TRBD1. This CDR3 is built from 16 residues. Germline loops: CDR1 SGHNT, CDR2 YYREEE (reference sequence). Trimming cost V 0 bases and J 7 bases; bases outside gene matches: 9.

This clone was recorded a few times. This chain connects TRBV4-1 to TRBJ1-1, with 8 bases identical to TRBD1. V lost 4 bases and J lost 8; bases outside the gene matches: 9. The germline CDR1 and CDR2 sequences are MGHRA and YSYEKL. The CDR3 runs to 14 residues. The CDR3: CASSRPGQVSEAFF. CDR3 in DNA: TGCGCCAGCAGCCGACCGGGACAGGTCTCAGAAGCTTTCTTT.

This clone was counted a few times. The gene calls are TRBV6-1 and TRBJ1-2; TRBD1 is a possible D gene (6 bases). V was clipped by 3 bases and J by 3 bases, with 14 bases between them. The CDR3 sequence is 15 residues long. Germline CDR1 reads MNHNS; CDR2 reads SASEGT. The CDR3 DNA reads as TGTGCCAGCAGTGACATCAGGGGTTCCCACTATGGCTACACCTTC. Translated: CASSDIRGSHYGYTF.

Only a few counts were recorded for this clone. The chain has TRBV28 and TRBJ1-2; 11 nucleotides match TRBD1. This CDR3 is 12 amino acids long. Looked up from germline, CDR1 is MDHEN and CDR2 is SYDVKM. Trimming removed 6 bases from V and 8 bases from J; junction bases left unmatched: 2. In DNA form, the CDR3 reads TGTGCCAGCAGGCGGACAGGGGGCGGCTACACCTTC. This sequence encodes CASRRTGGGYTF.

This clone showed up just a few times. This chain uses TRBV19 with TRBJ1-2, with 8 bases matching TRBD1. Germline V CDR1 and CDR2: LNHDA, SQIVND (reference sequence). The CDR3 covers 14 residues. V dropped 8 bases and J dropped 4; count of bases not matched to a gene: 9. CDR3 loop: CASGLGQAFYGYTF. The CDR3 DNA follows: TGTGCCAGTGGATTGGGACAGGCTTTCTATGGCTACACCTTC.

Turning to this clone: The junction and the germline gene differ at one end; a read error may be behind it. The V call is TRBV5-4, the J call TRBJ1-1; the match to TRBD1 covers 10 bases. The CDR3 has 13 residues. The germline V gene encodes CDR1 SGHNT and CDR2 YYREEE (reference sequence). The CDR3 coding sequence is TGTGCCAGCACCTTGGACAGGGGGACTGAAGCTTTCTTT. Encoded protein: CASTLDRGTEAFF.

This clone was counted between two and nine times. This sequence joins TRBV11-2 and TRBJ1-2; D unclear. V lost 1 base and J 2 bases, leaving 11 bases between the germline ends. Per germline, CDR1 SGHAT and CDR2 FQNNGV. The CDR3 sequence is 15 residues long. The CDR3 loop is CASSLAFGKNYGYTF. CDR3 nucleotide sequence: TGTGCCAGCAGCTTAGCTTTCGGGAAAAACTATGGCTACACCTTC.

CDR3 nucleotides: TGCAGCGCCTCTACAGGGGGCAAGACTGAAGCTTTCTTT. It yields the protein CSASTGGKTEAFF. J is TRBJ1-1 and V is TRBV29-1; TRBD1 aligns across 9 bases. Germline values: CDR1 SQVTM, CDR2 ANQGSEA. CDR3 length: 13 residues. J gave up 5 bases and V 7 bases, and 8 bases lay outside the gene matches.

This clone was found a few times. The chain couples TRBV2 to TRBJ2-1; the D is unclear. This CDR3 has 13 residues. From germline, CDR1 is SNHLY and CDR2 FYNNEI. Deletions cut 7 bases from V and 0 bases from J, with 7 bases between. The CDR3 sequence is CASIESSYNEQFF. The CDR3 bases are TGTGCCAGCATCGAGAGCTCCTACAATGAGCAGTTCTTC.

This clone was recorded a few times. The chain's CDR3 is CASSSKDRESNQPQHF. The CDR3 DNA reads TGTGCCAGCAGTTCCAAGGACAGGGAAAGCAATCAGCCCCAGCATTTT. The J gene is TRBJ1-5, the V gene TRBV6-6; 8 bases fit TRBD1. Germline CDR1 and CDR2: MNHNY and SVGAGI (reference sequence). With 4 bases clipped from V and 1 base from J, the junction kept 6 bases outside the gene matches. The CDR3 spans 16 residues.

This clone was observed a handful of times. The chain uses TRBV30 and TRBJ2-3, with 11 bases aligning to TRBD1. Per germline, CDR1 GTSNPN and CDR2 SVGIG (reference sequence). V was clipped by 0 bases and J by 3 bases; unmatched bases: 2. The CDR3 consists of 15 residues. CDR3 region: CAWSVGQGVTDTQYF. CDR3 sequence (DNA): TGTGCCTGGAGTGTGGGACAGGGGGTAACAGATACGCAGTATTTT.

This clone turned up a few times. The rearrangement joins TRBV5-4 to TRBJ1-1; D unresolved. Trimming removed 7 bases from V and 1 base from J, with 14 bases in between. This CDR3 is 14 amino acids long. CDR1 is SGHNT, CDR2 YYREEE, per germline (reference sequence). Here the CDR3 DNA reads TGTGCCAGCCGACGGGCCGCGGGGAACACTGAAGCTTTCTTT. It yields the protein CASRRAAGNTEAFF.

The V and J genes are TRBV7-9 and TRBJ1-5; maybe TRBD1 (5 bases). Trimming removed 5 bases at V and 4 bases at J, with 12 bases between. Germline CDR1 SEHNR, CDR2 FQNEAQ (reference sequence). This CDR3 comprises 14 residues. The CDR3 nucleotides are TGTGCCAGCAGCATGACACAGGAGAATCAGCCCCAGCATTTT. This gives the protein CASSMTQENQPQHF. Complete variable domain (other parts from reference TRBV7-9 and TRBJ1-5): DTGVSQNPRHKITKRGQNVTFRCDPISEHNRLYWYRQTLGQGPEFLTYFQNEAQLEKSRLLSDRFSAERPKGSFSTLEIQRTEQGDSAMYLCASSMTQENQPQHFGDGTRLSIL.

The table lists this clone with a few counts. This rearrangement joins TRBV7-6 to TRBJ2-7, with D perhaps TRBD1 (5 bases). The germline V gene has CDR1 SGHVS and CDR2 FNYEAQ. Trimming left V 1 base short and J 6 bases short, with 22 bases between. The length of the CDR3 is 17 residues. The CDR3 region is CASSLDRHRQDNGEQYF. In DNA, the CDR3 is TGTGCCAGCAGCTTAGACCGTCATCGGCAGGACAACGGCGAGCAGTACTTC.

The CDR3 nucleotides are TGTGCCAGCAGCCGAACACTAGCGGATTTCTACGAGCAGTACTTC. Encoded protein: CASSRTLADFYEQYF. The gene calls are TRBV11-2 and TRBJ2-7; 8 nucleotides agree with TRBD2. This CDR3 is built from 15 residues. V gave up 5 bases and J gave up 3 bases; unmatched junction bases: 9. Germline CDR1 and CDR2: SGHAT and FQNNGV.

This chain links TRBV7-9 with TRBJ2-5; 10 nucleotides line up with TRBD1. Germline loops: CDR1 SEHNR, CDR2 FQNEAQ (reference sequence). Trimming at V came to 3 bases and at J to 4 bases, leaving 14 bases not matched to a gene. This CDR3 is built from 18 residues. CDR3 sequence: CASSLDWTGGQFGETQYF. The CDR3 coding sequence is TGTGCCAGCAGCTTGGATTGGACAGGGGGGCAATTTGGAGAGACCCAGTACTTC. Using reference TRBV7-9 and TRBJ2-5 for the parts outside the CDR3, the full variable domain is DTGVSQNPRHKITKRGQNVTFRCDPISEHNRLYWYRQTLGQGPEFLTYFQNEAQLEKSRLLSDRFSAERPKGSFSTLEIQRTEQGDSAMYLCASSLDWTGGQFGETQYFGPGTRLLVL.

This clone was counted only a few times. This chain links TRBV30 with TRBJ1-5; D not certain. CDR3 length: 14 amino acids. Germline V CDR1 and CDR2: GTSNPN, SVGIG (reference sequence). V lost 2 bases, J lost 3 bases, and 11 bases lay in between. The CDR3 DNA follows: TGTGCCTGGAGTCTACCCCTCGCCAATCAGCCCCAGCATTTT. Translation gives CAWSLPLANQPQHF. The full variable domain, its missing parts supplied by reference TRBV30 and TRBJ1-5, is SQTIHQWPATLVQPVGSPLSLECTVEGTSNPNLYWYRQAAGRGLQLLFYSVGIGQISSEVPQNLSASRPQDRQFILSSKKLLLSDSGFYLCAWSLPLANQPQHFGDGTRLSIL.

The chain carries TRBV7-9 and TRBJ2-5; D possibly corresponds to TRBD2 (6 bases). Germline V gene data show CDR1 as SEHNR and CDR2 as FQNEAQ (reference sequence). The V and J ends lost 1 base and 5 bases respectively, with 14 bases between them. The CDR3 contains 15 residues. The CDR3 DNA sequence: TGTGCCAGCAGCTTAGTGCAGGGAGGTTCGGAGACCCAGTACTTC. This sequence encodes CASSLVQGGSETQYF.

The V and J genes are TRBV5-6 and TRBJ2-4; D might be TRBD2 (5 bases). The CDR3 contains 14 residues. Germline-derived CDR1 and CDR2 are SGHDT and YYEEEE. V lost 2 bases to trimming and J lost 0 bases, with 6 bases between them. The CDR3 DNA reads TGTGCCAGCAGCTTCGGACTAGCCAAAAACATTCAGTACTTC. It translates to CASSFGLAKNIQYF.

This clone was detected a few times. The chain joins TRBV10-3 to TRBJ2-5; maybe TRBD1 (6 bases). The CDR3 covers 14 residues. V was cut by 5 bases and J by 3 bases, with 13 bases left in between. Germline lookup yields CDR1 ENHRY and CDR2 SYGVKD. CDR3 sequence: CAISPGQSEETQYF. DNA for the CDR3: TGTGCCATCAGTCCTGGACAGTCCGAAGAGACCCAGTACTTC.

On this clone: This sample includes further DNA sequences coding for the same CDR3. The chain uses TRBV29-1 and TRBJ1-2; D remains ambiguous. Germline V gene data show CDR1 as SQVTM and CDR2 as ANQGSEA. The CDR3 loop spans 12 amino acids. Deletions cut 5 bases from V and 8 bases from J, with 15 bases between. The DNA for the CDR3 is TGCAGCGTTCAGAGACTTAGAGGGGGCTACACCTTC. It encodes CSVQRLRGGYTF.

The chain is built from TRBV11-3 and TRBJ2-3, with a weak D call TRBD2 (6 bases). V was cut by 5 bases and J by 6 bases, with 12 bases left in between. Germline V gives CDR1 SGHNT, CDR2 YENEEA. This CDR3 comprises 13 residues. The CDR3 sequence is CASSPLEGDTQYF. The CDR3 coding sequence is TGTGCCAGCAGCCCGCTGGAGGGGGATACGCAGTATTTT.

The sample holds a few counts of this clone. Distinct nucleotide sequences in the sample also encode this CDR3. This chain connects TRBV4-2 to TRBJ2-7, with D tentatively TRBD2 (6 bases). Trimming took 1 base from V and 4 from J, leaving 8 bases between them. CDR3 length: 13 residues. CDR1 is LGHNA and CDR2 is YNFKEQ in the germline V gene. This CDR3 is CASSQARGYEQYF. The DNA for the CDR3 is TGTGCCAGCAGCCAAGCTCGGGGGTACGAGCAGTACTTC.